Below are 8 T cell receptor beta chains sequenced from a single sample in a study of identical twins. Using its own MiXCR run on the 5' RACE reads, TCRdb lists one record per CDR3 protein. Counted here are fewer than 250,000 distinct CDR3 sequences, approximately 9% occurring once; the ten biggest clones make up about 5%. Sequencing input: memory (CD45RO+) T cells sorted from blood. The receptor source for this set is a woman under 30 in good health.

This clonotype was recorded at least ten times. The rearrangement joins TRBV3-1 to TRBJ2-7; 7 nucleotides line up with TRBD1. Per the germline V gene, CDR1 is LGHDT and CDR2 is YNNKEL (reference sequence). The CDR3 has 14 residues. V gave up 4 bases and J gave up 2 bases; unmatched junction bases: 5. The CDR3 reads CASSPYRGPYEQYF. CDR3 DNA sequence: TGTGCCAGCAGCCCATACAGGGGCCCCTACGAGCAGTACTTC.

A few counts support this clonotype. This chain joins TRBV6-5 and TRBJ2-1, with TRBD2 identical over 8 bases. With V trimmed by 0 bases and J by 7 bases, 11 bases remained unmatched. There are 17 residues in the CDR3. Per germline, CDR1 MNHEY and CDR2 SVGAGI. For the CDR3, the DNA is TGTGCCAGCAGTTACTCCTCATTAGCGGGGTCGAGGAATGAGCAGTTCTTC. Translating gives CASSYSSLAGSRNEQFF.

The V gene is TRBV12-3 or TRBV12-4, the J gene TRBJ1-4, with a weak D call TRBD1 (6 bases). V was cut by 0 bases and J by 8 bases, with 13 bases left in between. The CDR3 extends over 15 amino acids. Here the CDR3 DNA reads TGTGCCAGCAGTTTAGCCGGCCAGGGGAGCGAAAAACTGTTTTTT. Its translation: CASSLAGQGSEKLFF.

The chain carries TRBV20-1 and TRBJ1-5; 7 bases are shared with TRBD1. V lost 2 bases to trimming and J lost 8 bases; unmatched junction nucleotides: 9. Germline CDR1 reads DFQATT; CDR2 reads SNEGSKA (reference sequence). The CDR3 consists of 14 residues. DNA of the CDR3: TGCAGTGCTAGACCTCCGGACAGGTGGGAGCCCCAGCATTTT. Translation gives CSARPPDRWEPQHF.

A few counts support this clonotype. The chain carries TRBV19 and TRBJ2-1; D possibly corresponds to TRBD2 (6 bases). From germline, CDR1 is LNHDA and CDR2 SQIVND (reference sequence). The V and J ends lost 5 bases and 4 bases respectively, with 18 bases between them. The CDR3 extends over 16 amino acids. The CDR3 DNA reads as TGTGCCAGTAGTTTCAAAGATTCCGGGGGTTACAATGAGCAGTTCTTC. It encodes CASSFKDSGGYNEQFF.

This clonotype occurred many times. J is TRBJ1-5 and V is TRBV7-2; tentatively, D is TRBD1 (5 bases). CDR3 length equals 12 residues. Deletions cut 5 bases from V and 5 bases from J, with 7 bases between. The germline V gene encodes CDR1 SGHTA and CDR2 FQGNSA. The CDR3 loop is CASSRGDQPQHF. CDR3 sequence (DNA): TGTGCCAGCAGCCGAGGGGATCAGCCCCAGCATTTT.

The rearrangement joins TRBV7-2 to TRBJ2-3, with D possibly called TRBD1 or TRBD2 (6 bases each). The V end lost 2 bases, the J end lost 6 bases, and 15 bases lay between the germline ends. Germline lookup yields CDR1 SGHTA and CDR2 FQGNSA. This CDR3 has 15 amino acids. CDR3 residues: CASSLFMEGGDTQYF. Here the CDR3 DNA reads TGTGCCAGCAGCTTATTTATGGAAGGGGGGGATACGCAGTATTTT.

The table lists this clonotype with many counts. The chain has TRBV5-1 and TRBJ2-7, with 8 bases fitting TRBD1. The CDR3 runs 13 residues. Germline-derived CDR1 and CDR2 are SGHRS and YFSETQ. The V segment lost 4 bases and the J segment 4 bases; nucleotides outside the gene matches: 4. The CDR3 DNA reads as TGCGCCAGCAGCAAAGGACAGGGATACGAGCAGTACTTC. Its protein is CASSKGQGYEQYF.